This record looks at one TCR beta chain sequence and its context. Per the original data handling: Using reference gene primer amplification, nucleated cell counts were estimated. Method: immunoSEQ multiplex PCR; TCRdb's copy keeps in-frame clones and lacks some. V, J and clone size derive from that table, while D and trimming were established from the DNA sequence. The sample holds around 250,000 clones; roughly nine tenths are singletons and the top ten take less than 8%. This sample was taken from a study of blood T cell repertoires in COVID-19. Study as a whole: Samples representing acute and convalescent COVID-19 were sourced from the United States, Italy and Spain.

The specimen sequenced was peripheral blood. The sequence was obtained from a man aged 55 to 70 with acute or convalescent COVID-19.

CDR3 protein: CASSQDLGTYTGELFF. The DNA for the CDR3 is TGTGCCAGCAGCCAAGATCTTGGGACTTACACCGGGGAGCTGTTTTTT. The chain uses TRBV3-1 (or the pseudogene TRBV3-2) and TRBJ2-2; D perhaps matches TRBD2 (6 bases). This CDR3 comprises 16 residues. Trimming took 0 bases from V and 3 from J, leaving 11 bases between them. Germline V gene data show CDR1 as LGHDT and CDR2 as YNNKEL (reference sequence).